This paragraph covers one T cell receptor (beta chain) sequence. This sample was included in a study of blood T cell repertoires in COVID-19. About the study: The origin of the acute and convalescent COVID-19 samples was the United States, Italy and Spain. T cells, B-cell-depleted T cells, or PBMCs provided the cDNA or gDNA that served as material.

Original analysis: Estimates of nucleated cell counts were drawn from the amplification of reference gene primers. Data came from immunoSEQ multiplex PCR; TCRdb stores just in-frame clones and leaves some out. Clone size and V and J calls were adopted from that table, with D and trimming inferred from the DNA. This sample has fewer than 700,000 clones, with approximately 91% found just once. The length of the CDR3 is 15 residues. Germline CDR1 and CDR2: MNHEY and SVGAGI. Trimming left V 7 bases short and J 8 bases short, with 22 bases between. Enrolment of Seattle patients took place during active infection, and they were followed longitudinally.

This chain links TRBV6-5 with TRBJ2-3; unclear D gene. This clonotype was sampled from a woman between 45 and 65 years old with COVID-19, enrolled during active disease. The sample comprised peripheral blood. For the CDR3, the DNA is TGTGCCAGCATCACCCGGCTCTACCCTGACTTTACGCAGTATTTT. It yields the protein CASITRLYPDFTQYF.